This T cell receptor beta chain was found in a study of CD8 T cells in Susac syndrome. Study conclusions and caveats: The study's TCR sequencing and HLA analysis covered a relatively small number of individuals, and the study acknowledged this.

The CDR3 contains 13 residues. V was pared by 0 bases and J by 5 bases, with 11 bases between. The germline gives CDR1 DFQATT, CDR2 SNEGSKA (reference sequence). TCR beta sequencing was performed on blood CD8+ and CD4+ T cells. The control group consisted of healthy donors matched for age and sex. Random hexamers primed reverse transcription of roughly 0.45 to 1 ug RNA. The amplification used immunoSEQ multiplex PCR on TCR beta CDR3; it spanned 54 Vbeta and 13 Jbeta. Using its own MiXCR run on the immunoSEQ multiplex PCR reads, TCRdb lists one record per CDR3 protein. Of roughly 180,000 distinct CDR3 sequences in the sample, about 95% were seen once. Details on this clonotype: Its cognate antigen is unknown.

The sequence came from a human donor in good health. The material sequenced was CD4+ T cells from PBMCs. The rearrangement links TRBV20-1 to TRBJ2-7; unclear D gene. The CDR3 loop is CSARDPMAHEQYF. CDR3 in DNA: TGCAGTGCTAGAGATCCTATGGCCCACGAGCAGTACTTC.